This T cell receptor (beta chain) was identified in a study of T cell responses to AZD1222 COVID-19 vaccine. It was second doses at about 4 or about 12 weeks that were pooled. Method: immunoSEQ multiplex PCR; TCRdb's copy keeps in-frame clones and lacks some. The sample includes approximately 150,000 clones, less than 95% seen only once; the top ten take approximately 5.9%. J gave up 8 bases and V 4 bases, and 9 bases lay outside the gene matches. Germline lookup yields CDR1 LGHDT and CDR2 YNNKEL (reference sequence). The CDR3 length is 15 residues. The chain combines TRBV3-1 (or the pseudogene TRBV3-2) with TRBJ1-4, with 8 bases identical to TRBD1. The origin of this receptor is an adult who received the AZD1222 COVID-19 vaccine. Sample: peripheral blood, taken 28 days after the second AZD1222 dose. CDR3 protein: CASSRGDRTEEKLFF. For the CDR3, the DNA is TGTGCCAGCAGCCGGGGGGACAGGACGGAGGAAAAACTGTTTTTT.